This TCR beta chain originates from a study of CD8+ T cells in alopecia areata. Study-level information: Oral tofacitinib (5 to 10 mg twice daily) was administered to treated patients.

Trimming took off 7 bases at V and 2 bases at J, with 9 bases between the two ends. The CDR3 runs 13 residues. Germline V gives CDR1 SNHLY, CDR2 FYNNEI. Once RNA had been extracted, it was reverse transcribed into cDNA to act as the sequencing template. Repertoires were generated with immunoSEQ multiplex PCR, while TCRdb's copy carries only in-frame clones and drops some. The table lists under 350,000 clones, nearly 60% of them singletons. Treatment defined: oral pan-JAK inhibitor, 5-10 mg twice daily. The TCR originated in a human donor with alopecia areata. The specimen comprised CD4+ T cells sorted from blood, sampled at week 24, from a patient treated with tofacitinib. The chain uses TRBV2 and TRBJ1-5; D is unresolved. The CDR3 region is CASTQAGNQPQHF. The CDR3 DNA is TGTGCCAGCACCCAAGCTGGCAATCAGCCCCAGCATTTT.